Below, 28 T cell receptor beta chains from the same sample are listed, as sequenced in a study of T cells in Graves' hyperthyroidism and ophthalmopathy. TCR beta CDR3 sequences were amplified from RNA transcripts. When the TCR CDR3 underwent first-round RT-PCR, the HTBI primer set was used. TCRdb re-called the multiplex PCR reads with MiXCR, one entry per CDR3 protein. Among some 440,000 distinct CDR3 sequences listed, more than 15% were seen once. The sequencing input was blood. The receptors here all came from a woman between 18 and 30 years old with Graves' hyperthyroidism.

This clonotype was recorded a few times. J is TRBJ2-2 and V is TRBV20-1; D possibly corresponds to TRBD2 (6 bases). This CDR3 contains 13 residues. CDR1 and CDR2 (germline): DFQATT, SNEGSKA (reference sequence). Trimming pared 0 bases from V and 5 bases from J, leaving 7 bases between. DNA of the CDR3: TGCAGTGCTAGAGAGGGGGGAACCGGGGAGCTGTTTTTT. This translates into CSAREGGTGELFF.

The V gene is TRBV29-1, the J gene TRBJ2-2; tentatively, D is TRBD1 (5 bases). Per germline, CDR1 SQVTM and CDR2 ANQGSEA. Trimming left V 1 base short and J 1 base short, with 10 bases between. The CDR3 spans 15 residues. The CDR3 DNA reads as TGCAGCGTTGAAGGACAACAGGAGAACACCGGGGAGCTGTTTTTT. Translating it yields CSVEGQQENTGELFF.

The chain uses TRBV28 and TRBJ2-7; 7 bases fit TRBD1. Germline lookup yields CDR1 MDHEN and CDR2 SYDVKM. After removal of 5 bases from V and 5 bases from J, the junction contained 9 bases not matched to a gene. This CDR3 has 14 amino acids. DNA for the CDR3: TGTGCCAGCAGTGCCCACAGGGGTCCCCACGAGCAGTACTTC. This codes for CASSAHRGPHEQYF. Variable domain in full (rest from reference TRBV28 and TRBJ2-7): DVKVTQSSRYLVKRTGEKVFLECVQDMDHENMFWYRQDPGLGLRLIYFSYDVKMKEKGDIPEGYSVSREKKERFSLILESASTNQTSMYLCASSAHRGPHEQYFGPGTRLTVT.

This clonotype was recorded at least ten times. The chain joins TRBV12-3 or TRBV12-4 to TRBJ1-3; 7 bases are shared with TRBD1. The CDR3 has 18 residues. V shed 6 bases and J 0 bases; nucleotides not matched to a gene: 14. This CDR3 reads CASSFLWGQSTSGNTIYF. The CDR3 DNA is TGTGCCAGCAGCTTTTTATGGGGACAGTCTACCTCTGGAAACACCATATATTTT.

This sequence joins TRBV6-1 and TRBJ2-7; 10 bases are a match to TRBD1. V gave up 0 bases and J gave up 5 bases; unmatched junction bases: 7. Germline-derived CDR1 and CDR2 are MNHNS and SASEGT. The CDR3 is made up of 16 amino acids. CDR3 region: CASSEAGTGVRDEQYF. For the CDR3, the DNA is TGTGCCAGCAGTGAAGCGGGGACAGGGGTTCGTGACGAGCAGTACTTC.

This clonotype was counted only a few times. Given a much more abundant clone one base away, this may be a read error. V usage is TRBV12-3 or TRBV12-4 and J usage is TRBJ1-2, with D uncertain. This CDR3 has 14 residues. The CDR3 DNA reads TGTGCCAGCGGTTTGTTTTTTCCAACTCGGGGCTACACCTTC. Residues: CASGLFFPTRGYTF.

CDR3 in amino acids: CSARDVEGGTSTDTQYF. DNA for the CDR3: TGCAGTGCTAGAGATGTTGAGGGCGGGACCAGCACAGATACGCAGTATTTT. This chain joins TRBV20-1 and TRBJ2-3; TRBD2 is a possible D gene (6 bases). The CDR3 contains 17 residues. V gave up 0 bases and J gave up 0 bases, with 16 bases separating them. Germline lookup yields CDR1 DFQATT and CDR2 SNEGSKA (reference sequence).

The chain has TRBV30 and TRBJ1-5; 7 bases are shared with TRBD1. V was pared by 5 bases and J by 5 bases, with 12 bases of the junction left unmatched. The germline gives CDR1 GTSNPN, CDR2 SVGIG (reference sequence). The CDR3 length is 15 residues. CDR3 sequence reads: CAWAKTGFGHQPQHF. CDR3 DNA sequence: TGTGCCTGGGCCAAGACAGGGTTCGGGCATCAGCCCCAGCATTTT.

This clonotype was picked up many times. The chain has TRBV20-1 and TRBJ2-3; D call uncertain. The CDR3 spans 11 residues. Germline V gene data show CDR1 as DFQATT and CDR2 as SNEGSKA (reference sequence). V was pared by 7 bases and J by 0 bases, with 5 bases between. The CDR3: CSVKSTDTQYF. DNA for the CDR3: TGCAGTGTAAAGAGCACAGATACGCAGTATTTT.

This chain links TRBV7-3 with TRBJ2-1; D is possibly TRBD2 (5 bases). The CDR3 consists of 13 residues. Trimming removed 3 bases at V and 12 bases at J, with 15 bases between. Germline V gene data show CDR1 as SGHTA and CDR2 as FQGTGA. The CDR3 loop is CASSFGYRGPQFF. CDR3 nucleotides: TGTGCCAGCAGCTTCGGCTACCGGGGTCCGCAGTTCTTC.

The chain has TRBV20-1 and TRBJ2-1, with D perhaps TRBD1 or TRBD2 (6 bases each). Germline loops: CDR1 DFQATT, CDR2 SNEGSKA (reference sequence). This CDR3 region has 16 residues. V lost 5 bases and J lost 8, with 25 bases in between. CDR3 sequence (DNA): TGCAGTGCTGAGCCGGGACGGGGGCGGGTCGGGCATGAGCAGTTCTTC. It codes for CSAEPGRGRVGHEQFF.

At least ten counts were recorded for this clonotype. V is TRBV5-6 and J is TRBJ2-7; tentative D call: TRBD1 (6 bases). V was trimmed by 1 base and J by 1 base, leaving 9 bases between them. The CDR3 loop spans 14 amino acids. Looked up from germline, CDR1 is SGHDT and CDR2 is YYEEEE. CDR3 region: CASSLPTGSYEQYF. For the CDR3, the DNA is TGTGCCAGCAGCTTGCCCACAGGGTCCTACGAGCAGTACTTC.

Many counts were recorded for this clonotype. The chain has TRBV2 and TRBJ1-6; 9 bases match TRBD1. CDR3 length: 15 residues. Germline CDR1 and CDR2: SNHLY and FYNNEI. Germline trimming cut 6 bases from V and 5 bases from J; bases unmatched to any gene: 5. The CDR3 sequence is CASRIRQGDNSPLHF. CDR3 in DNA: TGTGCCAGCAGGATACGACAGGGGGATAATTCACCCCTCCACTTT.

This clonotype was seen many times. The J gene is TRBJ1-3, the V gene TRBV12-3 or TRBV12-4; D not resolved. V was trimmed by 7 bases and J by 0 bases, leaving 7 bases between them. CDR3 length: 13 residues. Written as DNA, the CDR3 is TGTGCCAGCACGGAGTACTCTGGAAACACCATATATTTT. This codes for CASTEYSGNTIYF.

This clonotype was counted a few times. The chain links TRBV2 to TRBJ1-5, with 10 nucleotides matching TRBD1. CDR3 length equals 14 residues. Germline trimming cut 10 bases from V and 4 bases from J; bases unmatched to any gene: 7. Germline V gene lookup returns CDR1 SNHLY and CDR2 FYNNEI. For the CDR3, the DNA is TGTGCCACCGCTCCGGGACAGGGGAATCAGCCCCAGCATTTT. Protein sequence: CATAPGQGNQPQHF.

This clonotype showed up many times. V is TRBV19 and J is TRBJ1-2; no reliable D call. The ends were cut back, 6 bases at V and 1 base at J, with 15 bases in the middle. Germline assignment: CDR1 LNHDA and CDR2 SQIVND (reference sequence). This CDR3 has 15 residues. CDR3 in amino acids: CASRSAVWGNYGYTF. DNA of the CDR3: TGTGCCAGTAGGAGTGCCGTCTGGGGTAACTATGGCTACACCTTC. The full variable domain, in which reference TRBV19 and TRBJ1-2 provide the parts outside the CDR3, is DGGITQSPKYLFRKEGQNVTLSCEQNLNHDAMYWYRQDPGQGLRLIYYSQIVNDFQKGDIAEGYSVSREKKESFPLTVTSAQKNPTAFYLCASRSAVWGNYGYTFGSGTRLTVV.

Only a few counts were recorded for this clonotype. The chain has TRBV20-1 and TRBJ1-1; tentatively, D is TRBD1 (5 bases). The length of the CDR3 is 15 residues. In germline, CDR1 is DFQATT, CDR2 SNEGSKA (reference sequence). The V and J ends lost 3 bases and 0 bases respectively, with 14 bases between them. DNA for the CDR3: TGCAGTGCTAGTCGGGGACCGAAAATGAACACTGAAGCTTTCTTT. This codes for CSASRGPKMNTEAFF.

This clonotype came up a few times. The chain uses TRBV9 and TRBJ2-3, with D perhaps TRBD2 (6 bases). In germline, CDR1 is SGDLS, CDR2 YYNGEE. The CDR3 covers 14 residues. Trimming removed 3 bases from V and 6 bases from J, with 14 bases in between. The CDR3 sequence is CASSAEGLRDTQYF. In DNA, the CDR3 is TGTGCCAGCAGCGCCGAGGGACTTCGTGATACGCAGTATTTT. The full variable domain, its missing parts supplied by reference TRBV9 and TRBJ2-3, is DSGVTQTPKHLITATGQRVTLRCSPRSGDLSVYWYQQSLDQGLQFLIQYYNGEERAKGNILERFSAQQFPDLHSELNLSSLELGDSALYFCASSAEGLRDTQYFGPGTRLTVL.

This clonotype was counted many times. V is TRBV20-1 and J is TRBJ1-5; TRBD1 might be the D (5 bases). From germline, CDR1 is DFQATT and CDR2 SNEGSKA (reference sequence). V lost 1 base and J 7 bases, leaving 11 bases between the germline ends. The CDR3 consists of 13 residues. The CDR3 is CSARGGGEQPQHF. The CDR3 region has the DNA TGCAGTGCTAGAGGGGGCGGGGAACAGCCCCAGCATTTT.

The chain recombines TRBV24-1 with TRBJ2-1; D not certain. Germline CDR1 reads KGHDR; CDR2 reads SFDVKD. This CDR3 has 13 amino acids. The V and J ends lost 1 base and 7 bases respectively, with 7 bases between them. In DNA form, the CDR3 reads TGTGCCACCAGTGATTTCTACGGAAATGAGCAGTTCTTC. Translating gives CATSDFYGNEQFF.

This clonotype has more than one count but fewer than ten. The CDR3 region is CSASSGADNSPLHF. DNA for the CDR3: TGCAGTGCTAGTTCAGGGGCTGATAATTCACCCCTCCACTTT. The V and J genes are TRBV20-1 and TRBJ1-6, with D perhaps TRBD1 (6 bases). Germline V gene lookup returns CDR1 DFQATT and CDR2 SNEGSKA (reference sequence). With 3 bases removed from V and 5 bases from J, the gap between germline ends came to 11 bases. The CDR3 consists of 14 residues.

Note on this clonotype: This may arise from a read error, as a much more abundant clone is one base away. The chain links TRBV10-1 to TRBJ2-7; 8 bases match TRBD2. The V gene end was trimmed by 3 bases and the J gene end by 7 bases; junction bases not matched to a gene: 5. CDR3 length: 13 residues. The germline V gene has CDR1 WNHNN and CDR2 SYGVQD (reference sequence). CDR3 sequence reads: CASSDKREKEQYF. The CDR3 DNA reads as TGCGCCAGCAGTGATAAGCGGGAGAAGGAGCAGTACTTC.

Worth noting for this clonotype: Germline is not matched at one junction end, which may reflect a read error. This sequence joins TRBV6-1 and TRBJ1-4; TRBD1 matches at 9 bases. Germline CDR1 and CDR2: MNHNS and SASEGT. The CDR3 is 16 amino acids. The CDR3 nucleotides read TGTGCCAGCAGTAAAGCCCCGGGACAGGGTAATGAAAAACTGTTTTTT. Translating gives CASSKAPGQGNEKLFF.

This clonotype was observed many times. The chain is built from TRBV6-5 and TRBJ1-1, with D perhaps TRBD1 (5 bases). The CDR3 is 14 residues long. The V and J ends lost 4 bases and 6 bases respectively, with 15 bases between them. Germline V gene sequence: CDR1 MNHEY, CDR2 SVGAGI. The CDR3 DNA is TGTGCCAGCAGTTGGGGGGGGATTGAAGCTGAAGCTTTCTTT. Protein product: CASSWGGIEAEAFF.

This clonotype was detected only a few times. The V call is TRBV27, the J call TRBJ2-6; D is perhaps TRBD2 (6 bases). The CDR3 is made up of 18 amino acids. V was clipped by 6 bases and J by 0 bases, with 18 bases between them. Germline lookup yields CDR1 MNHEY and CDR2 SMNVEV (reference sequence). CDR3 protein: CASSGRDFSFSGANVLTF. The CDR3 DNA sequence: TGTGCCAGCAGCGGACGGGACTTTTCCTTCTCTGGGGCCAACGTCCTGACTTTC.

V and J are TRBV6-5 and TRBJ1-2; D call uncertain. Trimming removed 2 bases at V and 1 base at J, with 14 bases between. CDR3 length: 16 residues. CDR1 and CDR2 (germline): MNHEY, SVGAGI. In DNA, the CDR3 is TGTGCCAGCAGTTACGCCGGACGGCAAAATAACTATGGCTACACCTTC. Residues: CASSYAGRQNNYGYTF.

To note about this clonotype: A read error may explain this, as a much larger clone is one base away. This sequence joins TRBV5-1 and TRBJ1-1, with a tentative D call TRBD1 (6 bases). Looked up from germline, CDR1 is SGHRS and CDR2 is YFSETQ. There are 15 residues in the CDR3. CDR3 residues: CASRRKGGLNTGAFF. CDR3 coding DNA: TGCGCCAGCAGGAGGAAGGGGGGACTGAACACTGGAGCTTTCTTT.

The rearrangement links TRBV10-3 to TRBJ1-5; TRBD1 matches at 7 bases. CDR1 and CDR2 from the germline V gene are ENHRY and SYGVKD. Trimming cost V 5 bases and J 0 bases; bases outside gene matches: 4. The CDR3 consists of 15 residues. The CDR3 nucleotides read TGTGCCATCAGTCAACAGGGGATTAGCAATCAGCCCCAGCATTTT. It encodes CAISQQGISNQPQHF.